Below, one T cell receptor beta chain is given with its context. Per the study methods: Amplification from reference gene primers served as the basis for estimated nucleated cell counts. Sequencing was performed with immunoSEQ multiplex PCR; in TCRdb, only in-frame clones are kept and a portion is missing. Clone size and V and J calls were adopted from that table, with D and trimming inferred from the DNA. The table has 110,000 to 150,000 clones, roughly three quarters seen once. This record comes from a study of blood T cell repertoires in COVID-19. Material: peripheral blood. The receptor was derived from a man in his 60s with acute or convalescent COVID-19.

Here the CDR3 DNA reads TGTGCCAGCAGCTCACAGACAGAAAATTACGAGCAGTACTTC. Protein product: CASSSQTENYEQYF. The chain employs TRBV5-4 and TRBJ2-7; a weak D match, TRBD1 (5 bases). Germline CDR1 and CDR2: SGHNT and YYREEE (reference sequence). Between the trimmed V and J ends, which lost 3 bases and 4 bases, there was a span of 14 bases. The CDR3 runs 14 residues. Variable domain in full (rest from reference TRBV5-4 and TRBJ2-7): ETGVTQSPTHLIKTRGQQVTLRCSSQSGHNTVSWYQQALGQGPQFIFQYYREEENGRGNFPPRFSGLQFPNYSSELNVNALELDDSALYLCASSSQTENYEQYFGPGTRLTVT.